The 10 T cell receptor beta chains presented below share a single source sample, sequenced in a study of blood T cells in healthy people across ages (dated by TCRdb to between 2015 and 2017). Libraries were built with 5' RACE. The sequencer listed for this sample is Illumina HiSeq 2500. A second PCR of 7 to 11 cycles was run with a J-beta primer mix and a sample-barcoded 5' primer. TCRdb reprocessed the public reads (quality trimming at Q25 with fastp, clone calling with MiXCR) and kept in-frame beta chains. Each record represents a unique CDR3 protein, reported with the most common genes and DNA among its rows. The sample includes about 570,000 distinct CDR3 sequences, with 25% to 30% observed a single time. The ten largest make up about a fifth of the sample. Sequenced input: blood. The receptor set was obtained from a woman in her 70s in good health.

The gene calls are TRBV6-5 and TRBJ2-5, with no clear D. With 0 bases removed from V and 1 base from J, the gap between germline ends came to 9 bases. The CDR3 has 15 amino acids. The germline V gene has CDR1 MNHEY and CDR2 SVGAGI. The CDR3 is CASSYSRAGQETQYF. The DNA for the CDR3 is TGTGCCAGCAGTTACTCGAGAGCAGGCCAAGAGACCCAGTACTTC.

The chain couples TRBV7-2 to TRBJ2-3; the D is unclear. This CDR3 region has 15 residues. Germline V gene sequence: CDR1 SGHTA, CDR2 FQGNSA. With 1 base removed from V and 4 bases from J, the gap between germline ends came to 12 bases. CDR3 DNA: TGTGCCAGCAGCTTAGACAGTCTACCCCCAGATACGCAGTATTTT. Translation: CASSLDSLPPDTQYF.

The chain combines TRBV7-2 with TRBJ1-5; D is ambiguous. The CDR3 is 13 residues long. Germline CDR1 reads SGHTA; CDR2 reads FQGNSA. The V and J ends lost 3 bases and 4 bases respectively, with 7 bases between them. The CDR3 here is CASSFTANQPQHF. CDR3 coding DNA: TGTGCCAGCAGCTTTACGGCTAATCAGCCCCAGCATTTT.

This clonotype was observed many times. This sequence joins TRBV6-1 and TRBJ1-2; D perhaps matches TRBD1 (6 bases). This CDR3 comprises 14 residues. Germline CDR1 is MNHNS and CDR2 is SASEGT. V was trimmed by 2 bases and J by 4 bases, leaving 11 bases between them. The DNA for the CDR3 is TGTGCCAGCAGTGAAAACGGACAGTTCTATGGCTACACCTTC. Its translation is CASSENGQFYGYTF.

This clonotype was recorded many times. In DNA form, the CDR3 reads TGTGCCAGCTCACCGGGACTTACCTCCACCTACGAGCAGTACTTC. Amino acids: CASSPGLTSTYEQYF. The genes are TRBV18 and TRBJ2-7; TRBD2 is a possible D gene (6 bases). V lost 3 bases and J lost 2, with 14 bases in between. The CDR3 has 15 residues. Germline V gives CDR1 KGHSH, CDR2 LQKENI.

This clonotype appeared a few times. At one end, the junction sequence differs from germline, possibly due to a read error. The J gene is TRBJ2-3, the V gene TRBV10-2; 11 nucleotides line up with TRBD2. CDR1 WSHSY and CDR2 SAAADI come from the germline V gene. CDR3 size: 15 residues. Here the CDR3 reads CASRVGTSGPDTRYF. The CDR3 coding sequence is TGCGCCAGCAGGGTAGGGACTAGCGGCCCAGATACGCGGTATTTT.

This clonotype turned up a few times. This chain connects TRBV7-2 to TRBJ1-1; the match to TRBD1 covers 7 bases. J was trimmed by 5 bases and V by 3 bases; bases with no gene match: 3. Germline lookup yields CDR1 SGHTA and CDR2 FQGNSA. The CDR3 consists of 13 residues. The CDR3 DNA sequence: TGTGCCAGCAGCTTCAACAGGGGTACTGAAGCTTTCTTT. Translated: CASSFNRGTEAFF.

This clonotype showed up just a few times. The CDR3 bases are TGTGCCAGCAGTCCTAGGGGACACCCTAACTATGGCTACACCTTC. Encoded protein: CASSPRGHPNYGYTF. The chain couples TRBV27 to TRBJ1-2; D perhaps matches TRBD1 (6 bases). The CDR3 is 15 residues long. Germline V gives CDR1 MNHEY, CDR2 SMNVEV (reference sequence). Trimming left V 5 bases short and J 0 bases short, with 13 bases between.

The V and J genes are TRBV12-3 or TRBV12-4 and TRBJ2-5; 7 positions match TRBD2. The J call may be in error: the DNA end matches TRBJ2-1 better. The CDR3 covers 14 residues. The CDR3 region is CASSLEAFGLVQFF. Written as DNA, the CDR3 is TGTGCCAGCAGTTTGGAGGCTTTCGGACTAGTACAGTTCTTC.

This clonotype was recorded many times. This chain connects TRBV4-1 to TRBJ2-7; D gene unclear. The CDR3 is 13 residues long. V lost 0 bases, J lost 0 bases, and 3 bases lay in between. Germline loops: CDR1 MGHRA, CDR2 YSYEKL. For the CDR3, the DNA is TGCGCCAGCAGCCAAGAGGGCTCCTACGAGCAGTACTTC. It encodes CASSQEGSYEQYF.